This TCR beta chain emerged from a study of blood T cell repertoires in COVID-19. Study summary: Sites across the United States, Italy and Spain contributed samples from acute and convalescent COVID-19. T cells, B-cell-depleted T cells, or PBMCs provided the cDNA or gDNA that served as material.

Enrolment of Seattle patients took place during active infection, and they were followed longitudinally. The repertoire was sequenced with immunoSEQ multiplex PCR; TCRdb's copy has only in-frame clones and lacks some. Here the sample spans 150,000 to 200,000 clones, about four fifths being singletons. The receptor comes from a woman in her seventies with COVID-19, enrolled during active disease. Specimen: peripheral blood.

CDR3 residues: CARKRLDTQYF. The CDR3 nucleotides are TGTGCCAGAAAGAGGTTAGATACGCAGTATTTT. V gene TRBV6-5 combines with J gene TRBJ2-3; D gene ambiguous. The germline V gene encodes CDR1 MNHEY and CDR2 SVGAGI. The CDR3 has 11 amino acids. V gave up 9 bases and J gave up 5 bases, with 9 bases separating them.